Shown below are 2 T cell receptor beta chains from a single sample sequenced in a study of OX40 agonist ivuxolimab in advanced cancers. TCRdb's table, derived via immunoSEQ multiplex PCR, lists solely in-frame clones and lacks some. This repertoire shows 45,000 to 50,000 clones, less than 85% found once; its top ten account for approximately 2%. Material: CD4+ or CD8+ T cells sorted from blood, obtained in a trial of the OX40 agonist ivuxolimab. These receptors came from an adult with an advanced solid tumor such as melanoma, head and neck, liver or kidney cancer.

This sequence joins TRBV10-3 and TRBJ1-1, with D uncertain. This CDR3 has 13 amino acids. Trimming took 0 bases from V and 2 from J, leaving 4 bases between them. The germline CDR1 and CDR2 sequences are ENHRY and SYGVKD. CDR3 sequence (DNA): TGTGCCATCAGTGAGTCGGGTAACACTGAAGCTTTCTTT. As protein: CAISESGNTEAFF.

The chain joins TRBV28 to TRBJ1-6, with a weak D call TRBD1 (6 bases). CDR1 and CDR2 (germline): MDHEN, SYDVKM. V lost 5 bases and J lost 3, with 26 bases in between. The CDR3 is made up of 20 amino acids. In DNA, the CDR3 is TGTGCCAGCAGTCCCCACAGGGAGGGCTATGGATCCCTCTATAATTCACCCCTCCACTTT. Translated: CASSPHREGYGSLYNSPLHF.